Described below is a single T cell receptor beta chain sequence and its context. Its target is unknown. The PCR made use of 60 Vbeta and 13 Jbeta primers. This table comes from immunoSEQ multiplex PCR, and its TCRdb copy is limited to in-frame clones, with some not included. The sample includes more than 60,000 clones, 70% to 85% seen only once; the top ten take roughly 9%. The sample comes from a study of cytomegalovirus exposure and HLA in healthy donors. Study conclusions and caveats: About 87% or about 30% of the time was how often most TCR beta V segments were productive, according to an earlier analysis.

The CDR3 length is 13 residues. Germline CDR1 and CDR2: SGHNT and YYREEE (reference sequence). Trimming removed 2 bases at V and 9 bases at J, with 15 bases between. The sample consisted of PBMCs. The TCR originated in a man aged 40-50 years in good health and CMV-seropositive. This chain links TRBV5-4 with TRBJ2-7; D remains ambiguous. This chain's CDR3 is CASSLPGDGAQYF. In DNA form, the CDR3 reads TGTGCCAGCAGCTTACCCGGTGACGGAGCGCAGTACTTC.